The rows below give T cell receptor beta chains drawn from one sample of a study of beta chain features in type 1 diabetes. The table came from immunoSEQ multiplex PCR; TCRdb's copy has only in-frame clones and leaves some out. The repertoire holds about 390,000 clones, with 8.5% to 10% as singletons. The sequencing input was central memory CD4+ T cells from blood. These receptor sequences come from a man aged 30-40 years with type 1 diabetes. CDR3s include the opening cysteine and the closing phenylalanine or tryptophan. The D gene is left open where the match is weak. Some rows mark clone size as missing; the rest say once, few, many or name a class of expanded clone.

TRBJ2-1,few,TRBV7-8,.,TGTGCCAGCAGCTTAGCGAAGGAGAATGAGCAGTTCTTC,CASSLAKENEQFF
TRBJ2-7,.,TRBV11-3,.,TGTGCCAGCAGCTTAGGACCCTCCGCCGAGCAGTACTTC,CASSLGPSAEQYF
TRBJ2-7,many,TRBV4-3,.,TGCGCCAGCAGCCAAGATAAACAGACCTACGAGCAGTACTTC,CASSQDKQTYEQYF
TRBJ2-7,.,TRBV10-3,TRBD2,TGTGCCATCAGTGAGAGGACTAGCGGAGGCCGGGGAGAGCAGTACTTC,CAISERTSGGRGEQYF
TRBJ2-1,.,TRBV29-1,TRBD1,TGCAGCGTTGACTCGGACAGGGGTCTTCTAAGTGAGCAGTTCTTC,CSVDSDRGLLSEQFF
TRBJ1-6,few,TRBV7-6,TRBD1,TGTGCCAGCAGCCCTAGGGGAGCCGGGACAGCGAATTCACCCCTCCACTTT,CASSPRGAGTANSPLHF
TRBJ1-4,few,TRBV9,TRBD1,TGTGCCAGCAGCGCTCCGGGACAGGGGAATGAAAAACTGTTTTTT,CASSAPGQGNEKLFF
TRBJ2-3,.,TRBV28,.,TGTGCCAGCAGTTTAAGGAGGTCTAGCACAGATACGCAGTATTTT,CASSLRRSSTDTQYF
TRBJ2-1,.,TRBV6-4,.,TGTGCCAGCAGCCTGGAAAGTGAGGGTCGACCCTCACAGTTCTTC,CASSLESEGRPSQFF
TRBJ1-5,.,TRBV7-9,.,TGTGCCAGCAGCTTAATGGGGGGTCAGCCCCAGCATTTT,CASSLMGGQPQHF
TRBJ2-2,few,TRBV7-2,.,TGTGCCAGCAGCCCCCCGTCGGCAGGGACCGGGGAGCTGTTTTTT,CASSPPSAGTGELFF
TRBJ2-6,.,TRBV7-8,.,TGTGCCAGCAGCTTAGCACAATCTGGGGCCAACGTCCTGACTTTC,CASSLAQSGANVLTF
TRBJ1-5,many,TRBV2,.,TGTGCCAGCAAAGCAGCTAATAGCAATCAGCCCCAGCATTTT,CASKAANSNQPQHF
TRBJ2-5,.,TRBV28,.,TGTGCCAGCAGTTTGCGCGAGACCCAGTACTTC,CASSLRETQYF
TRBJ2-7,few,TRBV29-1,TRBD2,TGCAGCGTGGGGACTAGCGGGTTTTTTCGAGAGCAGTACTTC,CSVGTSGFFREQYF
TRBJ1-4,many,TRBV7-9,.,TGTGCCAGCAGCTTGGCCGGTACAGCCAAGGAAAAACTGTTTTTT,CASSLAGTAKEKLFF
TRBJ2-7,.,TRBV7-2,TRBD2,TGTGCCAGCAGCTTATCTCATAGCGGGAGATTCTACGAGCAGTACTTC,CASSLSHSGRFYEQYF
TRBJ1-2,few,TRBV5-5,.,TGTGCCAGCAGCTTGGACAGAGCTAACTATGGCTACACCTTC,CASSLDRANYGYTF
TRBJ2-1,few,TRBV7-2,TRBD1,TGTGCCAGCAGCCCCCAGGCCGGGACAGGGGACAATGAGCAGTTCTTC,CASSPQAGTGDNEQFF
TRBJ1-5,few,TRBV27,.,TGTGCCAGCAGCGAGATGGGGATTAGCAATCAGCCCCAGCATTTT,CASSEMGISNQPQHF